A selection of T cell receptor beta chains follows, all from one sample in a study of read filtering for tumor transcriptome and immune sequencing. TCRdb reprocessed the reads via MiXCR and lists one record per CDR3 protein. The table includes some 39,000 distinct CDR3 sequences, around 15% detected once. The sequencing input was a population of CD138-negative cells sorted from bone marrow. The receptors were gathered from a donor at least 40 years old with multiple myeloma. Both conserved end residues are part of each CDR3. Fields, in order: D gene, clone size, V gene, J gene, CDR3 length, CDR3 DNA, CDR3 protein. D genes are given only for firm matches. Clone size is shown for a subset of rows, as once, few, many or a class of expanded clone.

TRBD2,medium-sized,TRBV30,TRBJ2-2,16,TGTGCCTGGAGTGGACTAGCGGGGGGGCATGCCGGGGAGCTGTTTTTT,CAWSGLAGGHAGELFF
TRBD1,many,TRBV28,TRBJ2-7,14,TGTGCCAGCAGCCCGGGACAGGGGGTTCACGAGCAGTACTTC,CASSPGQGVHEQYF
TRBD2,many,TRBV7-3,TRBJ2-7,15,TGTGCCAGCAGCTTTTCTAGCGGGAGCTCCTACGAGCAGTACTTC,CASSFSSGSSYEQYF
-,many,TRBV18,TRBJ1-5,15,TGTGCCAGCTCACCGGGCCATTATAGCAATCAGCCCCAGCATTTT,CASSPGHYSNQPQHF
TRBD2,few,TRBV5-4,TRBJ2-3,16,TGTGCCAGCAGCTTGTATCAGCGGGGAGTCACAGATACGCAGTATTTT,CASSLYQRGVTDTQYF
-,many,TRBV5-1,TRBJ1-1,12,TGCGCCAGCAGCGGAGGGGACACTGAAGCTTTCTTT,CASSGGDTEAFF
-,many,TRBV29-1,TRBJ2-2,14,TGCAGCGTTGAAGATCCAGGGGAAGCCGGGGAGCTGTTTTTT,CSVEDPGEAGELFF
-,-,TRBV19,TRBJ2-2,13,TGTGCCAGTAGTATACCGGACACCGGGGAGCTGTTTTTT,CASSIPDTGELFF
-,many,TRBV20-1,TRBJ2-7,12,TGCAGTGTTCGCGGGGGCCCCTACGAGCAGTACTTC,CSVRGGPYEQYF
-,few,TRBV12-3/TRBV12-4,TRBJ1-5,15,TGTGCCAGCAGGAGGACTGTATCCGGCAATCAGCCCCAGCATTTT,CASRRTVSGNQPQHF
-,many,TRBV6-2/TRBV6-3,TRBJ1-1,13,TGTGCCAGCAGCCGGGTCCGGGCCACTGAAGCTTTCTTT,CASSRVRATEAFF
TRBD1,many,TRBV11-2,TRBJ2-1,14,TGTGCCAGCAGCTTCCACAGGGGGCTGGATGAGCAGTTCTTC,CASSFHRGLDEQFF
TRBD1,many,TRBV10-3,TRBJ2-1,15,TGTGCCATCAGTGAAACCGGGACAGGTGACAATGAGCAGTTCTTC,CAISETGTGDNEQFF
-,many,TRBV20-1,TRBJ1-2,11,TGCAGTGCCTGGGAGAACTATGGCTACACCTTC,CSAWENYGYTF
-,-,TRBV7-2,TRBJ1-1,15,TGTGCCAGCAGCCCCAGGATCACAGCGAACACTGAAGCTTTCTTT,CASSPRITANTEAFF
-,many,TRBV12-3/TRBV12-4,TRBJ2-2,18,TGTGCCAGCAGTTTGGGGACGCGGATAAACGCGAACACCGGGGAGCTGTTTTTT,CASSLGTRINANTGELFF
-,-,TRBV12-3/TRBV12-4,TRBJ1-5,12,TGTGCCAGCAGTTTCTTCAATCAGCCCCAGCATTTT,CASSFFNQPQHF
TRBD1,many,TRBV5-1,TRBJ2-2,16,TGCGCCAGCAGCGGGGGGACAGGGACCAACACCGGGGAGCTGTTTTTT,CASSGGTGTNTGELFF
-,-,TRBV7-8,TRBJ2-3,17,TGTGCCAGCAGCTTCGGGGTGCTCAGGGGGGGACGAGATGCGCAGTATTTT,CASSFGVLRGGRDAQYF
TRBD1,many,TRBV5-4,TRBJ1-4,15,TGTGCCAGCAGCCGATTTGACAGGGACGGTGAAAAACTGTTTTTT,CASSRFDRDGEKLFF
-,many,TRBV3-1,TRBJ2-2,15,TGTGCCAGCAGCCAAGAAGGGATACTCACCGGGGAGCTGTTTTTT,CASSQEGILTGELFF
TRBD1,many,TRBV14,TRBJ1-1,15,TGTGCCAGCAGCCAAGTGAGGGGGCAGAGAACTGAAGCTTTCTTT,CASSQVRGQRTEAFF
-,many,TRBV12-3/TRBV12-4,TRBJ2-3,11,TGTGCCAGCAGTCGGACAGATACGCAGTATTTT,CASSRTDTQYF
-,few,TRBV6-1,TRBJ2-6,15,TGTGCCAGCAGTGGTCACGGGGCTGGGGCCAACGTCCTGACTTTC,CASSGHGAGANVLTF
-,many,TRBV5-5,TRBJ1-1,14,TGTGCCAGCAGCTTGGCCGGATGGGGGACTGAAGCTTTCTTT,CASSLAGWGTEAFF
-,many,TRBV11-3,TRBJ1-5,9,TGTGTATTAAGTCAGCCCCAGCATTTT,CVLSQPQHF
-,few,TRBV5-1,TRBJ1-2,16,TGCGCCAGCAGCCAAACGGGGCCCCGGGCTAACTATGGCTACACCTTC,CASSQTGPRANYGYTF
-,many,TRBV28,TRBJ2-5,13,TGTGCCAGCAGTTCCGACATAGAAGAGACCCAGTACTTC,CASSSDIEETQYF
TRBD2,many,TRBV7-3,TRBJ2-2,16,TGTGCCAGCAGCTTAAATAGCGGGGCGCGAACCGGGGAGCTGTTTTTT,CASSLNSGARTGELFF
TRBD1,few,TRBV19,TRBJ2-7,15,TGTGCCAGTAGTAAAGAGGGACAGGTTGCCTACGAGCAGTACTTC,CASSKEGQVAYEQYF
TRBD2,many,TRBV10-3,TRBJ2-7,14,TGTGCCATCAGACTAGCGGGGGGCACCTACGAGCAGTACTTC,CAIRLAGGTYEQYF
-,few,TRBV27,TRBJ2-2,12,TGTGCTAGCAGTTTGGACACCGGGGAGCTGTTTTTT,CASSLDTGELFF
-,many,TRBV4-1,TRBJ1-5,14,TGCGCCAGCAGCCCCGTAGGAGGGCGGGGGCCCCAGCATTTT,CASSPVGGRGPQHF
TRBD1,many,TRBV5-4,TRBJ1-1,15,TGTGCCAGCAGCAGTAAGGACAGGGGCAGAGCTGAAGCTTTCTTT,CASSSKDRGRAEAFF
-,many,TRBV2,TRBJ1-2,13,TGTGCCAGCAGCTTAAAAGAGGGGAATGGCTACACCTTC,CASSLKEGNGYTF
-,medium-sized,TRBV29-1,TRBJ2-1,12,TGCAGCGTGCGGGCCGGAGGAGATGAGCAGTTCTTC,CSVRAGGDEQFF
-,many,TRBV7-9,TRBJ1-1,15,TGTGCCAGCAGCTTACTGGCGACACCCAACACTGAAGCTTTCTTT,CASSLLATPNTEAFF
-,many,TRBV6-5,TRBJ2-7,15,TGTGCCAGCAGTTACTCTCGCGACGGTTCCTACGAGCAGTACTTC,CASSYSRDGSYEQYF
TRBD1,many,TRBV29-1,TRBJ1-5,16,TGCAGCGTCTCGACAGGGACAGCAGTTAGCAATCAGCCCCAGCATTTT,CSVSTGTAVSNQPQHF
-,few,TRBV12-3/TRBV12-4,TRBJ2-6,15,TGTGCCAGCAGTCTCGTGACTGCTGGGGCCAACGTCCTGACTTTC,CASSLVTAGANVLTF
-,many,TRBV6-2/TRBV6-3,TRBJ2-7,12,TGTGCCAGCAGGGACTCGTCCTACGAGCAGTACTTC,CASRDSSYEQYF
-,many,TRBV20-1,TRBJ1-1,13,TGCAGTGCTAGAGATCTACGGGTTCTGAAAGCTTTCTTT,CSARDLRVLKAFF
TRBD1,many,TRBV20-1,TRBJ1-1,15,TGCAGTGCTAGAGGGGGGGCAGGGGGCTATACTGAAGCTTTCTTT,CSARGGAGGYTEAFF
-,many,TRBV7-2,TRBJ1-1,14,TGTGCCAGCAGCTTAACAGGGTTGAACACTGAAGCTTTCTTT,CASSLTGLNTEAFF
-,many,TRBV6-1,TRBJ2-5,12,TGTGCCAGCAGAGAAACAGGGGAGACCCAGTACTTC,CASRETGETQYF
-,many,TRBV28,TRBJ1-2,17,TGTGCCAGCAGCCCCGGAATGGCCGTAAAAGGAGGTTATGGCTACACCTTC,CASSPGMAVKGGYGYTF
-,many,TRBV7-9,TRBJ2-7,14,TGTGCCAGCAGCCCCAGCCCGGGCATCTACGAGCAGTACTTC,CASSPSPGIYEQYF
-,many,TRBV29-1,TRBJ1-1,13,TGCAGCGGTAGGGGGGGGCTAAAGACTGAAGCTTTCTTT,CSGRGGLKTEAFF
-,many,TRBV29-1,TRBJ2-3,12,TGCAGCGTCGACAGGCAAACAGATACGCAGTATTTT,CSVDRQTDTQYF
-,-,TRBV18,TRBJ1-1,12,TGTGCCAGCTCGTCCCTATCAGGGACGGTTTTCTTC,CASSSLSGTVFF
TRBD1,many,TRBV5-1,TRBJ2-2,15,TGCGCCAGCAGTGAGCCGGGACAGGGAGCGGGGGAGCTGTTTTTT,CASSEPGQGAGELFF
-,-,TRBV7-9,TRBJ2-7,17,TGTGCCAGCAGTAGTGGGGCGGGACAGCACCCCACCTGCGAGCAGTACTTC,CASSSGAGQHPTCEQYF
TRBD1,many,TRBV3-1,TRBJ2-7,14,TGTGCCAGCAGCCAAGAAGGGGGCAACAACGAGCAGTACTTC,CASSQEGGNNEQYF
TRBD2,many,TRBV5-1,TRBJ2-1,16,TGCGCCAGCAGCTTTAGCGGGGGTAGTACCTACAATGAGCAGTTCTTC,CASSFSGGSTYNEQFF
-,many,TRBV7-9,TRBJ2-5,14,TGTGCCAGCAGCTTCTCGGGGATGCAGGAGACCCAGTACTTC,CASSFSGMQETQYF
-,medium-sized,TRBV28,TRBJ2-7,17,TGTGCCAGCAGTTCCGCCTGGTTTAAAGGACGCTCCTACGAGCAGTACTTC,CASSSAWFKGRSYEQYF
-,many,TRBV7-2,TRBJ2-3,15,TGTGCCAGCAGCTTAGCAGGGGTCGGCACAGATACGCAGTATTTT,CASSLAGVGTDTQYF
-,many,TRBV12-3/TRBV12-4,TRBJ1-1,12,TGTGCCAGCACTAGTTTGAACACTGAAGCTTTCTTT,CASTSLNTEAFF